The sample holds a few counts of the clone carrying this T cell receptor beta chain. The data belong to a study of T-cell memory formation after mild COVID-19. The CDR3 consists of 14 residues. CDR1 and CDR2 (germline): DFQATT, SNEGSKA (reference sequence). The V end lost 5 bases, the J end lost 5 bases, and 16 bases lay between the germline ends. After 5'RACE with constant-segment primers, TCR alpha and TCR beta cDNA libraries carrying sample barcodes and UMIs were obtained. Each CDR3 protein is one row after TCRdb ran MiXCR on the 5' RACE reads. The sample records 260,000 or so distinct CDR3 sequences, 16% being singletons.

The source material was PBMCs or a T cell subset sorted from them (not recorded which). The chain has TRBV20-1 and TRBJ2-1, with no clear D. The receptor was derived from a man in his late teens or twenties who had mild COVID-19 (a few samples of this study predate the infection). Cell type and time point are not known. As DNA, the CDR3 is TGCAGTGCTCCGGACGGTGTGGTGAACAATGAGCAGTTCTTC. It is translated as CSAPDGVVNNEQFF.